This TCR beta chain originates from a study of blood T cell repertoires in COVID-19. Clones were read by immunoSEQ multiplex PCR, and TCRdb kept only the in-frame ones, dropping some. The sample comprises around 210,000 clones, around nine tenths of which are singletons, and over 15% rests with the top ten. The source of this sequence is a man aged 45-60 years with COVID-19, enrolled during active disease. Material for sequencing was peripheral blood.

The CDR3 protein is CATSINRGPETQYF. The CDR3 DNA sequence: TGTGCCACCAGCATTAACAGGGGGCCGGAGACCCAGTACTTC. The chain employs TRBV15 and TRBJ2-5, with 9 bases that match TRBD1. This CDR3 has 14 amino acids. The V and J ends lost 4 bases and 5 bases, in that order; junction bases with no gene match: 5. Germline V lookup: CDR1 LNHNV, CDR2 YYDKDF (reference sequence).